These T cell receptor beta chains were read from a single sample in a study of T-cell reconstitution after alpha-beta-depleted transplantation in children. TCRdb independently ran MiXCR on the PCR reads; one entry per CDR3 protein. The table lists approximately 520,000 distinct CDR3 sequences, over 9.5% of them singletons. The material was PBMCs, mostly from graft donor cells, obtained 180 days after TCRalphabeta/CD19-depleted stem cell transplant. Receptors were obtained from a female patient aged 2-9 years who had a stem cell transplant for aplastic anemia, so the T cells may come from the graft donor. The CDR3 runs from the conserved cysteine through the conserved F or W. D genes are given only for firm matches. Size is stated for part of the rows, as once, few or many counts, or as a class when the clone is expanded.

CDR3: CASSVGLSQARKANYGYTF
DNA: TGTGCCAGCAGCGTAGGTCTGAGTCAGGCGCGCAAAGCTAACTATGGCTACACCTTC
size: few
D: .
V: TRBV9
J: TRBJ1-2

CDR3: CASSYYKKDEQFF
DNA: TGTGCCAGCAGTTACTACAAGAAGGATGAGCAGTTCTTC
size: many
D: .
V: TRBV6-5
J: TRBJ2-1

CDR3: CASSLELTGGPRDAEAFF
DNA: TGTGCCAGCAGCTTAGAACTGACAGGGGGGCCCCGGGACGCTGAAGCTTTCTTT
size: .
D: TRBD1
V: TRBV11-1
J: TRBJ1-1

CDR3: CATSQREGLHNEQFF
DNA: TGTGCCACCAGCCAGCGGGAGGGCCTCCACAATGAGCAGTTCTTC
size: .
D: TRBD2
V: TRBV24-1
J: TRBJ2-1

CDR3: CSARQTAKNTGELFF
DNA: TGCAGTGCTAGACAGACAGCGAAAAACACCGGGGAGCTGTTTTTT
size: .
D: .
V: TRBV20-1
J: TRBJ2-2

CDR3: CSATGQGTGELFF
DNA: TGCAGTGCTACCGGCCAGGGTACCGGGGAGCTGTTTTTT
size: few
D: .
V: TRBV20-1
J: TRBJ2-2

CDR3: CSARAMNRGNLNTEAFF
DNA: TGCAGTGCTAGAGCTATGAACAGGGGGAACCTGAACACTGAAGCTTTCTTT
size: many
D: TRBD1
V: TRBV20-1
J: TRBJ1-1

CDR3: CASSWGRNNQPQHF
DNA: TGTGCCAGCAGCTGGGGACGGAACAATCAGCCCCAGCATTTT
size: .
D: .
V: TRBV7-9
J: TRBJ1-5

CDR3: CASSLSQKAYEQYF
DNA: TGTGCCAGCAGCTTGAGCCAGAAAGCCTACGAGCAGTACTTC
size: many
D: .
V: TRBV7-2
J: TRBJ2-7

CDR3: CSAPGGAYNEQFF
DNA: TGCAGTGCTCCGGGCGGGGCCTACAATGAGCAGTTCTTC
size: few
D: .
V: TRBV20-1
J: TRBJ2-1

CDR3: CASSQGSGLAGEEQYF
DNA: TGTGCCAGCAGCCAAGGGTCCGGACTAGCGGGAGAAGAGCAGTACTTC
size: .
D: TRBD2
V: TRBV3-1
J: TRBJ2-7

CDR3: CASRQGGGSKANEKLFF
DNA: TGTGCCAGCAGACAAGGAGGAGGGTCGAAGGCGAATGAAAAACTGTTTTTT
size: few
D: .
V: TRBV11-3
J: TRBJ1-4

CDR3: CASYVGLAGNEQFF
DNA: TGCGCCAGCTATGTCGGACTAGCGGGGAATGAGCAGTTCTTC
size: many
D: TRBD2
V: TRBV5-1
J: TRBJ2-1

CDR3: CASSQGRMSAPDTQYF
DNA: TGCGCCAGCAGCCAAGGTCGTATGTCGGCACCAGATACGCAGTATTTT
size: .
D: .
V: TRBV4-1
J: TRBJ2-3

CDR3: CSVGGASGRVHEQYF
DNA: TGCAGCGTTGGGGGTGCCAGCGGGAGGGTCCACGAGCAGTACTTC
size: many
D: TRBD2
V: TRBV29-1
J: TRBJ2-7

CDR3: CASSRDRGFQETQYF
DNA: TGTGCCAGCAGTCGGGACAGGGGATTTCAAGAGACCCAGTACTTC
size: .
D: TRBD1
V: TRBV12-3/TRBV12-4
J: TRBJ2-5

CDR3: CASSQGSMNDPFF
DNA: TGTGCCAGCAGCCAAGGTTCAATGAATGACCCTTTCTTT
size: few
D: .
V: TRBV14
J: TRBJ1-1

CDR3: CASSLDSFTGELFF
DNA: TGTGCCAGCAGTTTAGACTCATTCACCGGGGAGCTGTTTTTT
size: many
D: .
V: TRBV12-3/TRBV12-4
J: TRBJ2-2

CDR3: CASSVTGTTNIQYF
DNA: TGTGCCAGCAGCGTGACCGGGACGACCAACATTCAGTACTTC
size: .
D: .
V: TRBV5-5
J: TRBJ2-4

CDR3: CSVEIPRGVGEKLFF
DNA: TGCAGCGTTGAAATCCCGAGGGGGGTGGGAGAAAAACTGTTTTTT
size: .
D: .
V: TRBV29-1
J: TRBJ1-4

CDR3: CASRPGLAGGLTGELFF
DNA: TGTGCCAGCAGACCCGGACTAGCGGGAGGTTTGACCGGGGAGCTGTTTTTT
size: few
D: TRBD2
V: TRBV5-6
J: TRBJ2-2

CDR3: CASSFSGTANEKLFF
DNA: TGTGCCAGCAGCTTCTCGGGCACTGCTAATGAAAAACTGTTTTTT
size: .
D: .
V: TRBV7-2
J: TRBJ1-4

CDR3: CASSLAPGKLFF
DNA: TGTGCCAGCAGTTTGGCGCCAGGAAAACTGTTTTTT
size: few
D: .
V: TRBV12-3/TRBV12-4
J: TRBJ1-4

CDR3: CASSLGWLAAYNEQFF
DNA: TGTGCCAGCAGCTTGGGTTGGCTAGCGGCGTACAATGAGCAGTTCTTC
size: few
D: TRBD2
V: TRBV5-6
J: TRBJ2-1

CDR3: CSASPHNEQFF
DNA: TGCAGTGCTAGTCCCCACAATGAGCAGTTCTTC
size: many
D: .
V: TRBV20-1
J: TRBJ2-1